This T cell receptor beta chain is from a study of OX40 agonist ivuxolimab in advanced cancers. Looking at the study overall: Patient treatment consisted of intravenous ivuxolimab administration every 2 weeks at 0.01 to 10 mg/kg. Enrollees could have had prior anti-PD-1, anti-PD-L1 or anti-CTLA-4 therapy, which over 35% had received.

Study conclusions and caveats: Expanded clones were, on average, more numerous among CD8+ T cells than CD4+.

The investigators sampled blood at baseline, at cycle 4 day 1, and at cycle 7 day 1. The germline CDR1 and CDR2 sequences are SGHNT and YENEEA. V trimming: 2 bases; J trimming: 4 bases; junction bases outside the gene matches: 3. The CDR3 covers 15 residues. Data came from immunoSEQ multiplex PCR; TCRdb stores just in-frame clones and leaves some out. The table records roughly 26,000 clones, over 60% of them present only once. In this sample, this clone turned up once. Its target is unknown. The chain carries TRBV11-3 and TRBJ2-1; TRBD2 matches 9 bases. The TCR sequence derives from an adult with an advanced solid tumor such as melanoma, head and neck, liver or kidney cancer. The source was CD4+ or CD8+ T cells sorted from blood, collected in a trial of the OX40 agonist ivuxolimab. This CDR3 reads CASSLRAGGYNEQFF. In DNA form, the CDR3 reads TGTGCCAGCAGCTTAAGAGCGGGGGGATACAATGAGCAGTTCTTC. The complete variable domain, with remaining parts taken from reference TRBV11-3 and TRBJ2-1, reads EAGVVQSPRYKIIEKKQPVAFWCNPISGHNTLYWYLQNLGQGPELLIRYENEEAVDDSQLPKDRFSAERLKGVDSTLKIQPAELGDSAVYLCASSLRAGGYNEQFFGPGTRLTVL.